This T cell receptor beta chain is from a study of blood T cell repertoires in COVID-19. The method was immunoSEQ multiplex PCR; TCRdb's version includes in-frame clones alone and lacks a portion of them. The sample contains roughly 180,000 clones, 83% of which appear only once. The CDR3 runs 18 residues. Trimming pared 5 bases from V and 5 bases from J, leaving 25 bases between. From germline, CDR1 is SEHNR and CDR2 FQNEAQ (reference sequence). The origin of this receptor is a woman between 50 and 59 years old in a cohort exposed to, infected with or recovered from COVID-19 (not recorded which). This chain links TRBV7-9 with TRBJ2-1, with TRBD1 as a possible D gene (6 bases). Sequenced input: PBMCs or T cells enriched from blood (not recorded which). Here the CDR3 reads CASSRQTPGVAAHNEQFF. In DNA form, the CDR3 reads TGTGCCAGCAGCCGCCAAACCCCAGGGGTGGCGGCACACAATGAGCAGTTCTTC. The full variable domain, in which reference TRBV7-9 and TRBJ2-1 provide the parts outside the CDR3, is DTGVSQNPRHKITKRGQNVTFRCDPISEHNRLYWYRQTLGQGPEFLTYFQNEAQLEKSRLLSDRFSAERPKGSFSTLEIQRTEQGDSAMYLCASSRQTPGVAAHNEQFFGPGTRLTVL.